This T cell receptor (beta chain) was sequenced during a study of blood T cell repertoires in COVID-19. Data came from immunoSEQ multiplex PCR; TCRdb stores just in-frame clones and leaves some out. The sample contains under 300,000 clones, around 84% of which appear only once. The ends were cut back, 0 bases at V and 0 bases at J, with 14 bases in the middle. Germline V gene lookup returns CDR1 SGHDN and CDR2 FVKESK. This CDR3 comprises 17 residues. J is TRBJ1-1 and V is TRBV14, with TRBD1 as a possible D gene (5 bases). Sequencing was carried out using PBMCs or T cells enriched from blood (not recorded which). The receptor was isolated from a woman aged 45 to 65 who had been exposed to COVID-19. CDR3 residues: CASSQDRTGPMNTEAFF. CDR3 in DNA: TGTGCCAGCAGCCAAGATCGCACAGGTCCCATGAACACTGAAGCTTTCTTT.